A selection of T cell receptor beta chains follows, all from one sample in a study of blood T cell repertoires in COVID-19. Sequencing was performed with immunoSEQ multiplex PCR; in TCRdb, only in-frame clones are kept and a portion is missing. The top ten hold 10% to 15% of the sample, which has about 440,000 clones, roughly 88% seen once. Sequencing input: peripheral blood. These receptors came from a woman aged 45-65 years with COVID-19, enrolled during active disease. Each CDR3 is given with its conserved first and last residue. Size is stated for part of the rows, as once, few or many counts, or as a class when the clone is expanded.

v_gene: TRBV19; abundance: NA; CDR3aa: CASSIASQGAQGISYEQYF
v_gene: TRBV4-1; abundance: NA; CDR3aa: CASSQAHGQGVYGYTF
v_gene: TRBV11-2; abundance: NA; CDR3aa: CASSLGVGQNEQFF
v_gene: TRBV2; abundance: once; CDR3aa: CASRGLRDRNNSPLHF
v_gene: TRBV6-5; abundance: once; CDR3aa: CASRPSSLADTQYF
v_gene: TRBV29-1; abundance: NA; CDR3aa: CSVVQAGVFDEQFF
v_gene: TRBV5-4; abundance: NA; CDR3aa: CASTDRGDTGELFF
v_gene: TRBV20-1; abundance: NA; CDR3aa: CSASHAGAFYEQYF
v_gene: TRBV6-5; abundance: NA; CDR3aa: CASSPTTGSNEQYF
v_gene: TRBV29-1; abundance: NA; CDR3aa: CSEAGASNEQFF
v_gene: TRBV18; abundance: NA; CDR3aa: CASSPYVLEETQYF
v_gene: TRBV19; abundance: NA; CDR3aa: CASTVENYGYTF
v_gene: TRBV28; abundance: once; CDR3aa: CASRTSGGAADTQYF
v_gene: TRBV19; abundance: NA; CDR3aa: CASSIWTETGELFF
v_gene: TRBV9; abundance: NA; CDR3aa: CASSVGAGTTDTQYF
v_gene: TRBV2; abundance: once; CDR3aa: CASSFPTGLNEKLFF
v_gene: TRBV11-2; abundance: NA; CDR3aa: CASSKTGQETQYF
v_gene: TRBV5-1; abundance: NA; CDR3aa: CASSGREKITDTQYF
v_gene: TRBV29-1; abundance: NA; CDR3aa: CSVGGGLTEAFF
v_gene: TRBV7-2; abundance: NA; CDR3aa: CASSPAQGPYEQYF
v_gene: TRBV2; abundance: NA; CDR3aa: CASRTGRNTGELFF
v_gene: TRBV2; abundance: once; CDR3aa: CATQTFAGGAAFF
v_gene: TRBV10-1; abundance: NA; CDR3aa: CANPGVSYEQYF
v_gene: TRBV18; abundance: NA; CDR3aa: CASSPEVTEAFF
v_gene: TRBV7-9; abundance: NA; CDR3aa: CASSSVTGNSGNTIYF
v_gene: TRBV5-4; abundance: few; CDR3aa: CASVTGGEGVNYGYTF
v_gene: TRBV2; abundance: NA; CDR3aa: CASRGLYYGYTF
v_gene: TRBV18; abundance: NA; CDR3aa: CASSLNGQGVSGNTIYF
v_gene: TRBV28; abundance: NA; CDR3aa: CASSSPRLAVPPYF